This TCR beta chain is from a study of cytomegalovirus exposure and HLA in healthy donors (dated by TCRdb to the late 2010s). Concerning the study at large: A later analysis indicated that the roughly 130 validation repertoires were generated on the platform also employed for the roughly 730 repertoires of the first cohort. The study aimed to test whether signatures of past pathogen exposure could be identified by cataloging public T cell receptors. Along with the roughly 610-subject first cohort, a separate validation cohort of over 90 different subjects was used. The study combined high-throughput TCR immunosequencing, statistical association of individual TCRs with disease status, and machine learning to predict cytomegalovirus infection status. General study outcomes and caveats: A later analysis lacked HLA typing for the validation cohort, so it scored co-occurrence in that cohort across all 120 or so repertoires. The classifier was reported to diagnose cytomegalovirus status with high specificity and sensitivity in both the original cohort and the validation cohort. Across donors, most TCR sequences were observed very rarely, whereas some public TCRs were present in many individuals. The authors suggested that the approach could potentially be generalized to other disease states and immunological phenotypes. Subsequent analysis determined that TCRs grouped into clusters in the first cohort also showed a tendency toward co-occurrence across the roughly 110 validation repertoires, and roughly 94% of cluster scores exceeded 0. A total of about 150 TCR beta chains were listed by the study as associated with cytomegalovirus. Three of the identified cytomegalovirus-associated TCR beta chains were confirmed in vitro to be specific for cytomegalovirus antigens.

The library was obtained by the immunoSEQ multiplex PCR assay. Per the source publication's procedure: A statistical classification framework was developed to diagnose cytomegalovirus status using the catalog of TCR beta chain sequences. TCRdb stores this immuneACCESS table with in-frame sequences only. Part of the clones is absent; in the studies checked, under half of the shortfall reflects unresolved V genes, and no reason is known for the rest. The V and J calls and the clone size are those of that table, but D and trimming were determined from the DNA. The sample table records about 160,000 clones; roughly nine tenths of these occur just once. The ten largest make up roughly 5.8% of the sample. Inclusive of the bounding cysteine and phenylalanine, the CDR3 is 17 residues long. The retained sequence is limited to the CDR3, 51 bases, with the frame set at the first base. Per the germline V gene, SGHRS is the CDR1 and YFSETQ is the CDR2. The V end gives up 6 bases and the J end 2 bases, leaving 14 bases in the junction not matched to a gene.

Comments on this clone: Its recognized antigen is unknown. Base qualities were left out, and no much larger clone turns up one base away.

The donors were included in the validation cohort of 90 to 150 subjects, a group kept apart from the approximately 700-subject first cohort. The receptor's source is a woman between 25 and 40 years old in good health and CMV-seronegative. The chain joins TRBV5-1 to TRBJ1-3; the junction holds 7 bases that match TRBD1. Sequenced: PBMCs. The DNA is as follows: TGCGCCAGCACCCCGTCTGAGACAGGGATCCCTGGAAACACCATATATTTT. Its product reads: CASTPSETGIPGNTIYF. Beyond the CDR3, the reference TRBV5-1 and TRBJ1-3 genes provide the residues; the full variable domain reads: KAGVTQTPRYLIKTRGQQVTLSCSPISGHRSVSWYQQTPGQGLQFLFEYFSETQRNKGNFPGRFSGRQFSNSRSEMNVSTLELGDSALYLCASTPSETGIPGNTIYFGEGSWLTVV.